This T cell receptor (beta chain) was observed in a study of blood T cell repertoires in COVID-19. Whole-study context: The United States, Italy and Spain were the sources of the acute and convalescent COVID-19 samples. PBMCs, B-cell-depleted T cells, or T cells were the source of the cDNA or gDNA that made up the material.

As processed by the authors: Amplification from reference gene primers served as the basis for estimated nucleated cell counts. Sequencing used immunoSEQ multiplex PCR; TCRdb keeps in-frame clones, though not all of them. For V, J and clone size, that table is used; D and trimming come from the DNA. The sample shows some 140,000 clones, about 80% of them seen only once. Sequencing was done on a sample of peripheral blood. This TCR was sampled from a human donor in a cohort sampled during active COVID-19.

This chain's CDR3 is CASSLGQRLDGTDTQYF. CDR3 sequence (DNA): TGTGCCAGCAGCTTAGGCCAGCGACTAGACGGGACAGATACGCAGTATTTT. The chain has TRBV13 and TRBJ2-3; TRBD2 might be the D (6 bases). Trimming pared 0 bases from V and 3 bases from J, leaving 16 bases between. The CDR3 length is 17 residues. Germline values: CDR1 PRHDT, CDR2 FYEKMQ (reference sequence).